Each of the 14 T cell receptor beta chains below was sequenced from the same sample in a study of T cell repertoires in cytomegalovirus infection. TCRdb re-called the reads through MiXCR, storing one row per CDR3 protein. The table lists 600,000 to 800,000 distinct CDR3 sequences, roughly 26% of them singletons. Sequencing was performed on CD8+ T cells from PBMCs. All receptors derive from a human donor in good health (CMV status not recorded). Some clones in this sample may be carry-over from other donors' samples.

The chain couples TRBV7-9 to TRBJ2-4; TRBD1 matches at 11 bases. Germline values: CDR1 SEHNR, CDR2 FQNEAQ (reference sequence). V gave up 1 base and J gave up 6 bases; unmatched junction bases: 5. CDR3 length: 16 amino acids. CDR3 bases: TGTGCCAGCAGCTTAGGGACAGGGGGCTCGGGAAACATTCAGTACTTC. Protein: CASSLGTGGSGNIQYF. The full variable domain, with the rest looked up from reference TRBV7-9 and TRBJ2-4, is DTGVSQNPRHKITKRGQNVTFRCDPISEHNRLYWYRQTLGQGPEFLTYFQNEAQLEKSRLLSDRFSAERPKGSFSTLEIQRTEQGDSAMYLCASSLGTGGSGNIQYFGAGTRLSVL.

This clonotype was observed a few times. The chain couples TRBV28 to TRBJ2-1, with D perhaps TRBD1 (6 bases). The CDR3 contains 18 residues. Trimming shortened V by 5 bases and J by 0 bases, and 20 bases separated the two germline ends. Germline V gene sequence: CDR1 MDHEN, CDR2 SYDVKM. In nucleotides, the CDR3 is TGTGCCAGCAGTCCGCTCGTAGGGGGTGAGAGCTCCTACAATGAGCAGTTCTTC. Protein product: CASSPLVGGESSYNEQFF.

This clonotype was observed a handful of times. The chain links TRBV9 to TRBJ1-2; D gene uncertain. Germline CDR1 reads SGDLS; CDR2 reads YYNGEE. V lost 0 bases, J lost 6 bases, and 12 bases lay in between. This CDR3 contains 14 residues. The CDR3, as DNA: TGTGCCAGCAGCGTAGGAGGGAACCGCGATGGCTACACCTTC. Translated, it gives CASSVGGNRDGYTF. Full variable domain (remainder filled in from reference TRBV9 and TRBJ1-2): DSGVTQTPKHLITATGQRVTLRCSPRSGDLSVYWYQQSLDQGLQFLIQYYNGEERAKGNILERFSAQQFPDLHSELNLSSLELGDSALYFCASSVGGNRDGYTFGSGTRLTVV.

This clonotype was counted ten times or more. The J gene is TRBJ2-1, the V gene TRBV7-8; D gene unclear. Germline loops: CDR1 SGHVS, CDR2 FQNEAQ. This CDR3 is 13 amino acids long. V lost 8 bases and J 0 bases, leaving 8 bases between the germline ends. The CDR3 loop reads CASSFASYNEQFF. The CDR3 nucleotides read TGTGCCAGCTCCTTTGCCTCCTACAATGAGCAGTTCTTC.

At least ten counts were recorded for this clonotype. This rearrangement joins TRBV12-3 or TRBV12-4 to TRBJ2-1; the D is unclear. The germline V and J ends were trimmed by 6 bases and 4 bases, with 7 bases remaining between them. The CDR3 is 12 residues long. This chain's CDR3 is CASSNSYNEQFF. The CDR3 bases are TGTGCCAGCAGCAATTCGTACAATGAGCAGTTCTTC.

The rearrangement uses TRBV20-1 and TRBJ2-7, with TRBD2 matching 9 bases. There are 15 residues in the CDR3. Germline V lookup: CDR1 DFQATT, CDR2 SNEGSKA (reference sequence). V shed 0 bases and J 6 bases; nucleotides not matched to a gene: 9. The CDR3 loop is CSARDNSGGRGEQYV. CDR3 in DNA: TGCAGTGCTAGAGATAACAGCGGGGGGCGCGGCGAGCAGTACGTC.

This clonotype has more than one count but fewer than ten. At one boundary the junction diverges from the germline segment, which might be a read error. This chain joins TRBV29-1 and TRBJ2-1, with 11 bases aligning to TRBD1. The germline CDR1 and CDR2 sequences are SQVTM and ANQGSEA. The CDR3 sequence is 19 residues long. The CDR3 spells CSVEGRGQGVTSIYNEQFF. The DNA for the CDR3 is TGCAGCGTCGAAGGGCGGGGACAGGGGGTTACATCGATCTACAATGAGCAGTTCTTC.

This clonotype occurred many times. The chain joins TRBV7-2 to TRBJ1-2; 7 bases match TRBD1. The CDR3 extends over 14 amino acids. Germline CDR1 SGHTA, CDR2 FQGNSA. Trimming cost V 5 bases and J 4 bases; bases outside gene matches: 7. The CDR3 DNA reads TGTGCCAGCAGCCTTCAGGGGGTTAGCTATGGCTACACCTTC. Translating gives CASSLQGVSYGYTF.

The genes are TRBV2 and TRBJ1-4, with 7 nucleotides matching TRBD1. Germline CDR1 reads SNHLY; CDR2 reads FYNNEI. The length of the CDR3 is 15 residues. The junction had 13 bases not matched to a gene; V was cut back by 5 bases and J by 10 bases. CDR3 DNA: TGTGCCAGCAGTCCCGACAGGGAGATGACTGGAAAACTGTTTTTT. Residues: CASSPDREMTGKLFF.

This clonotype was seen a handful of times. The gene calls are TRBV20-1 and TRBJ1-5, with D perhaps matching TRBD1 (5 bases). Trimming pared 3 bases from V and 6 bases from J, leaving 15 bases between. This CDR3 region has 14 residues. From germline, CDR1 is DFQATT and CDR2 SNEGSKA (reference sequence). The CDR3 loop reads CSASIGQRGQPQHF. CDR3 DNA sequence: TGCAGTGCTAGTATAGGACAAAGGGGTCAGCCCCAGCATTTT.

This clonotype was detected only a few times. The rearrangement uses TRBV6-8 and TRBJ2-3, with D perhaps TRBD1 or TRBD2 (7 bases each). The germline gives CDR1 MNHGY, CDR2 SAAAGT. Trimming shortened V by 2 bases and J by 4 bases, and 13 bases separated the two germline ends. The CDR3 consists of 15 residues. CDR3 amino acids: CASSYPGGVADTQYF. CDR3 nucleotides: TGTGCCAGCAGTTACCCAGGGGGGGTAGCAGATACGCAGTATTTT.

V is TRBV7-9 and J is TRBJ2-7; the D call may be TRBD1 or TRBD2 (5 bases each). The V end lost 8 bases, the J end lost 3 bases, and 23 bases lay between the germline ends. Germline CDR1 SEHNR, CDR2 FQNEAQ (reference sequence). The CDR3 consists of 16 residues. The CDR3 sequence: CASGASEVGPLYEQYV. CDR3 DNA sequence: TGTGCCAGCGGGGCTTCGGAGGTGGGGCCACTCTACGAGCAGTACGTC.

Comments on this clonotype: Compared with germline, one end of the junction differs, possibly owing to a read error. CDR3 in DNA: TGTGCCAACAGCTTATCGCCTCAGGACACCGGGGAGCTGTTTTTT. Its translation: CANSLSPQDTGELFF. The genes are TRBV11-3 and TRBJ2-2; D not resolved. This CDR3 has 15 residues. Germline assignment: CDR1 SGHNT and CDR2 YENEEA.

The rearrangement links TRBV28 to TRBJ1-5; a possible D gene is TRBD1 (5 bases). CDR3 length: 19 amino acids. Germline CDR1 reads MDHEN; CDR2 reads SYDVKM. The ends were cut back, 3 bases at V and 1 base at J, with 22 bases in the middle. CDR3 coding DNA: TGTGCCAGCAGTTTTAAGGAGTGGGCAGGGTGGGGGAGCAATCAGCCCCAGCATTTT. Amino acids: CASSFKEWAGWGSNQPQHF.